Sequencing of this T cell receptor beta chain was carried out in a study of control samples from healthy donors and cancer patients. Some clones are missing from TCRdb's copy, which holds only in-frame ones; the method was immunoSEQ multiplex PCR. The sample records some 120,000 clones, about 92% being singletons. V shed 11 bases and J shed 6 bases, with 17 bases lying between them. CDR3 length: 12 residues. The germline V gene encodes CDR1 SEHNR and CDR2 FQNEAQ (reference sequence). The sequence was collected from a man between 50 and 59 years old with head and neck cancer. Specimen: PBMCs. The rearrangement joins TRBV7-9 to TRBJ2-7; D gene unclear. This CDR3 is CAGGGLGREQYF. CDR3 DNA sequence: TGTGCCGGCGGTGGGTTGGGTCGCGAGCAGTACTTC.